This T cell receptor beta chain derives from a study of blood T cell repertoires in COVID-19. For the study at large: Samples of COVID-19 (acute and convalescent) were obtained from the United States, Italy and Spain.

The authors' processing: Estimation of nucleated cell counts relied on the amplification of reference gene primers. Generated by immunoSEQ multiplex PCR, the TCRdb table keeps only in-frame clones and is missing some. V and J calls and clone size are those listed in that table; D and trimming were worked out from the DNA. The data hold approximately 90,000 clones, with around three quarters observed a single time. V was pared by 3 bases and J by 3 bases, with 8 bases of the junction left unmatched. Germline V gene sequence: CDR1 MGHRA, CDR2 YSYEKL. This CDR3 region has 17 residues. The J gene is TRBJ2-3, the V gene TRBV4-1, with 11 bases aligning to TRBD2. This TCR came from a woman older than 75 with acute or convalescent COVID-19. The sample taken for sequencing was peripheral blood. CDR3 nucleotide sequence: TGCGCCAGCAGCCATAGAATAGCGGGGGGGATGACAGATACGCAGTATTTT. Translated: CASSHRIAGGMTDTQYF.